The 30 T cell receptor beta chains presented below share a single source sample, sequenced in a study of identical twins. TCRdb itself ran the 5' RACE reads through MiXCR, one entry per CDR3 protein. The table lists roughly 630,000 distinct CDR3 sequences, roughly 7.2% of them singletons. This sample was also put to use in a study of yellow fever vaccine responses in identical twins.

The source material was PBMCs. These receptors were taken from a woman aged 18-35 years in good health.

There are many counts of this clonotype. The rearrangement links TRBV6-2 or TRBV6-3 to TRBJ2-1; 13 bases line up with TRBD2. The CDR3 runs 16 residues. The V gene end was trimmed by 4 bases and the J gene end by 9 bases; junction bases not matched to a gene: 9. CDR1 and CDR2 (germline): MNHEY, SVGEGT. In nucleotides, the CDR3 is TGTGCCAGCAGTTCCCATTCTGGACTAGCGGGAGTTGAGCAGTTCTTC. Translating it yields CASSSHSGLAGVEQFF.

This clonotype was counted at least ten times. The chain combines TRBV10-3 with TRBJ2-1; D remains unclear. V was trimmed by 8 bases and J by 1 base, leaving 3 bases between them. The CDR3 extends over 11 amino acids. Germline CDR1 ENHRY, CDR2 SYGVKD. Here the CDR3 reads CAISSYNEQFF. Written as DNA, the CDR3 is TGTGCCATCTCTTCCTACAATGAGCAGTTCTTC.

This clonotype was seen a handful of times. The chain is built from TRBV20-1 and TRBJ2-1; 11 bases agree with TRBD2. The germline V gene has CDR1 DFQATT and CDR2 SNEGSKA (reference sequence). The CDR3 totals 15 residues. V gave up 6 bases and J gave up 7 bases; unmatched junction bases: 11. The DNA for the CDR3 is TGCAGTGCGGAAATAGCGGGGGGGCTGTGGAATGAGCAGTTCTTC. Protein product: CSAEIAGGLWNEQFF.

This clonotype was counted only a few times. As DNA, the CDR3 is TGTGCCACCAGCAAGCTCCACGGAGGTTCACCCCTCCACTTT. This codes for CATSKLHGGSPLHF. The chain recombines TRBV15 with TRBJ1-6; D is uncertain. The CDR3 runs to 14 residues. The V end was cut by 4 bases, the J end by 9 bases, with 13 bases between. CDR1 is LNHNV, CDR2 YYDKDF, per germline (reference sequence).

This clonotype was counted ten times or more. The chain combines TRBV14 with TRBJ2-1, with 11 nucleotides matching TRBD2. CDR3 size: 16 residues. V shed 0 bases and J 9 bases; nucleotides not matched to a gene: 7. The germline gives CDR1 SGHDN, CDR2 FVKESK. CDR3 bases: TGTGCCAGCAGCCAAGAAAAGGTAGCGGGAGGGGTTGAGCAGTTCTTC. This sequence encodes CASSQEKVAGGVEQFF.

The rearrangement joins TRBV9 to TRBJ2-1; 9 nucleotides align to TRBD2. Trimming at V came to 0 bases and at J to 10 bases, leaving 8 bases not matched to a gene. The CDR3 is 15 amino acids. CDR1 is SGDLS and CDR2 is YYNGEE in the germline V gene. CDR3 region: CASSVATGLALEQFF. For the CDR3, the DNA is TGTGCCAGCAGCGTAGCTACAGGACTAGCGTTAGAGCAGTTCTTC.

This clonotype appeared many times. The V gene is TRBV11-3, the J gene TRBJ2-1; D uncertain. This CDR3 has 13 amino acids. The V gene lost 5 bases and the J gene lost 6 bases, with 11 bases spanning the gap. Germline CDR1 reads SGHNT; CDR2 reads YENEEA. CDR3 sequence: CASSETIANEQFF. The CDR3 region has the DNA TGTGCCAGCAGCGAAACTATAGCCAATGAGCAGTTCTTC.

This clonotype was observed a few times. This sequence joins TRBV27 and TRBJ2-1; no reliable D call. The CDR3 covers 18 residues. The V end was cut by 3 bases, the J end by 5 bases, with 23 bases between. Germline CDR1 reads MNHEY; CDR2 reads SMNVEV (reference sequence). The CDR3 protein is CASSFRPAAGRKDNEQFF. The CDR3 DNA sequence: TGTGCCAGCAGTTTTCGCCCCGCGGCAGGAAGAAAGGACAATGAGCAGTTCTTC.

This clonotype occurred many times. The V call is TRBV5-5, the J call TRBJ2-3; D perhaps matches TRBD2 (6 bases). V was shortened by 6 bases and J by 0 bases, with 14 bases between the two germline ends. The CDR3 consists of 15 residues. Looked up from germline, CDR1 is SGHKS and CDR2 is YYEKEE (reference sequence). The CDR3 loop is CASITGRTSTDTQYF. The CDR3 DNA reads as TGTGCCAGCATCACCGGGAGAACGAGCACAGATACGCAGTATTTT.

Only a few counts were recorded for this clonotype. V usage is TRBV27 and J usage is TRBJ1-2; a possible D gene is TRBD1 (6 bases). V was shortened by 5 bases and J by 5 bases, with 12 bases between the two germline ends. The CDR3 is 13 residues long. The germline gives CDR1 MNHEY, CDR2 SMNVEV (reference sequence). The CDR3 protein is CASSTPGAYGYTF. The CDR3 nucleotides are TGTGCCAGCAGTACTCCGGGGGCTTATGGCTACACCTTC.

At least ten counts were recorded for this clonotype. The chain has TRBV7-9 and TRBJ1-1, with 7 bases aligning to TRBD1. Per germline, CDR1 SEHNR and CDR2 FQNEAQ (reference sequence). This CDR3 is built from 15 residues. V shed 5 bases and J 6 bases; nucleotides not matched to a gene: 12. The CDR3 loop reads CASSPRQGGAAEAFF. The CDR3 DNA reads TGTGCCAGCAGCCCAAGACAGGGAGGGGCTGCTGAAGCTTTCTTT.

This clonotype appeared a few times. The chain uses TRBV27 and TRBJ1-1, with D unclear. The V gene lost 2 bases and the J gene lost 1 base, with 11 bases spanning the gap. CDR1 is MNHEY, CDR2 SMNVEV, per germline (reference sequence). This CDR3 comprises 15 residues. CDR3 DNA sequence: TGTGCCAGCAGTTTAATTACAGCGAGGAACACTGAAGCTTTCTTT. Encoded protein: CASSLITARNTEAFF.

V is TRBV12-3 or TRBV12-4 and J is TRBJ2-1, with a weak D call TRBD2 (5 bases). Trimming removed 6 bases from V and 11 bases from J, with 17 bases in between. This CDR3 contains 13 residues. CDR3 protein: CASRIPGLGKQFF. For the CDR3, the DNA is TGTGCCAGCAGAATACCCGGACTTGGTAAGCAGTTCTTC.

The DNA of the CDR3 is TGTGCCAGCAGTTTATCCCCCGGGGGGCAGCCCCAGCATTTT. Its protein product is CASSLSPGGQPQHF. The rearrangement uses TRBV12-3 or TRBV12-4 and TRBJ1-5, with D possibly matching TRBD1 (5 bases). The CDR3 runs 14 residues. V lost 2 bases and J 7 bases, leaving 12 bases between the germline ends.

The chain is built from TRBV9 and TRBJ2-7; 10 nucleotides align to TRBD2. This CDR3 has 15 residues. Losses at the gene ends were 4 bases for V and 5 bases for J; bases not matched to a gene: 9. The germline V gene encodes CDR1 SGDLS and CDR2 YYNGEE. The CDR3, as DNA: TGTGCCAGCAGCCCAGCTAGCGGGAGAGTAGACGAGCAGTACTTC. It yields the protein CASSPASGRVDEQYF.

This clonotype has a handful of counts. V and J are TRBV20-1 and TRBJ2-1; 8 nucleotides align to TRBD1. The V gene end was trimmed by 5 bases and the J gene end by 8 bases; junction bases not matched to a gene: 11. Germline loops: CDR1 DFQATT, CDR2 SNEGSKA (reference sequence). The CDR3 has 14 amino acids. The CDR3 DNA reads TGCAGTGCTGGAATGGGACAGGTTTTGGATGAGCAGTTCTTC. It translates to CSAGMGQVLDEQFF.

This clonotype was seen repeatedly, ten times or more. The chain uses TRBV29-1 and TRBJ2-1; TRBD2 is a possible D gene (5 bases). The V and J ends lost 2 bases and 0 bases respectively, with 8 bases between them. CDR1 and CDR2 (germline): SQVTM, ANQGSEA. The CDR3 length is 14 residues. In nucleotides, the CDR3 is TGCAGCGTTGAAAGAGGGAGCTCCTACAATGAGCAGTTCTTC. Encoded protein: CSVERGSSYNEQFF.

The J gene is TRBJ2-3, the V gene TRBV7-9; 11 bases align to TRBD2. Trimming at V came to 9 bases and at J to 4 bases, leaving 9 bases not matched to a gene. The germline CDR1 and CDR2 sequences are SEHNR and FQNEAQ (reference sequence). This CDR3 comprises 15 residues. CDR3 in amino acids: CASRLAGSTPDTQYF. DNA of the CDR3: TGTGCCAGTCGACTAGCGGGGAGTACTCCAGATACGCAGTATTTT.

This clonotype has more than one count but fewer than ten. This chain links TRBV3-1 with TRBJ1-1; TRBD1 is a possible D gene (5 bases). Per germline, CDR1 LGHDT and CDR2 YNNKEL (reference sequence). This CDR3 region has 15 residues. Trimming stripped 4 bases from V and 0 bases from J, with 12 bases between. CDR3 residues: CASSRKGPMNTEAFF. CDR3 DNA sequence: TGTGCCAGCAGCCGTAAGGGACCAATGAACACTGAAGCTTTCTTT.

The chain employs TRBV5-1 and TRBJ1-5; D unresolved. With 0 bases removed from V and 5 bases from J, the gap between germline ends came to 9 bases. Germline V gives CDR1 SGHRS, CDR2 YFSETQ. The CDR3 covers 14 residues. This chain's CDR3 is CASSLEGADQPQHF. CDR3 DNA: TGCGCCAGCAGCTTGGAGGGCGCGGATCAGCCCCAGCATTTT.

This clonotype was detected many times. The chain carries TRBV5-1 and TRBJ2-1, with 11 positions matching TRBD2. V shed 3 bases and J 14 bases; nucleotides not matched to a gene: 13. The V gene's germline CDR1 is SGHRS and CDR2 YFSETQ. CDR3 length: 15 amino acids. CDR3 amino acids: CASSSYGTSGPGEFF. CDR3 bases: TGCGCCAGCAGCTCGTATGGGACTAGCGGTCCCGGAGAGTTCTTC.

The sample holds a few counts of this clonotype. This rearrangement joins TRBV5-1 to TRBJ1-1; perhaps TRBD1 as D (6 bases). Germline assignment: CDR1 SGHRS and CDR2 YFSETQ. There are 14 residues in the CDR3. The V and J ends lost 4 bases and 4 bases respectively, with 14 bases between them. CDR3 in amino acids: CASSPTRGFTEAFF. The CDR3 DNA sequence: TGCGCCAGCAGCCCAACAAGGGGGTTCACTGAAGCTTTCTTT.

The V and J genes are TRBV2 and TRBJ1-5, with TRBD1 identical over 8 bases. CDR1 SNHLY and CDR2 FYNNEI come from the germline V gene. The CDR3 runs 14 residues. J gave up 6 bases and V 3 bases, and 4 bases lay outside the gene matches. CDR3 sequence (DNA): TGTGCCAGCAGTGAGCAGGGGGCCGGTCAGCCCCAGCATTTT. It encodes CASSEQGAGQPQHF.

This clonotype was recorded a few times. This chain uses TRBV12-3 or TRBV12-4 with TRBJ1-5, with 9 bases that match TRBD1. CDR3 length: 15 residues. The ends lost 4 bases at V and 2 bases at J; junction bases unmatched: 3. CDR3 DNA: TGTGCCAGCAGTTCGGACAGGGGAGGCAATCAGCCCCAGCATTTT. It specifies CASSSDRGGNQPQHF.

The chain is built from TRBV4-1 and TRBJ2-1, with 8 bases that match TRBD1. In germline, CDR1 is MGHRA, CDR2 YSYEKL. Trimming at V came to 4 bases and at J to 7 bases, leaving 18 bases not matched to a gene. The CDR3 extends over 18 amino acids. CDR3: CASSPLGPGQGTGNEQFF. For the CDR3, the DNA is TGCGCCAGCAGCCCCCTGGGCCCCGGACAGGGCACGGGAAATGAGCAGTTCTTC.

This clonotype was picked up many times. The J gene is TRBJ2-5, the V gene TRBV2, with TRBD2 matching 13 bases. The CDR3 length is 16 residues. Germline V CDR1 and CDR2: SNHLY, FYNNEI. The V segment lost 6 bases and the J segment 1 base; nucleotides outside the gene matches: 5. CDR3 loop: CASREGLAGIQETQYF. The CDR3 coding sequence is TGTGCCAGCAGAGAGGGACTAGCGGGGATCCAAGAGACCCAGTACTTC. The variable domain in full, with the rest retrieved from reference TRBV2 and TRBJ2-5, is EPEVTQTPSHQVTQMGQEVILRCVPISNHLYFYWYRQILGQKVEFLVSFYNNEISEKSEIFDDQFSVERPDGSNFTLKIRSTKLEDSAMYFCASREGLAGIQETQYFGPGTRLLVL.

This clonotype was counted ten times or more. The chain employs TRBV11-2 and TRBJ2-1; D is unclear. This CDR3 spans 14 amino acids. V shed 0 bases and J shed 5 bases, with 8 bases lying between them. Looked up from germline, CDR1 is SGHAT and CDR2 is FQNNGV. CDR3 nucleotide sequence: TGTGCCAGCAGCTTAGATCTGGCCCACAATGAGCAGTTCTTC. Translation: CASSLDLAHNEQFF.

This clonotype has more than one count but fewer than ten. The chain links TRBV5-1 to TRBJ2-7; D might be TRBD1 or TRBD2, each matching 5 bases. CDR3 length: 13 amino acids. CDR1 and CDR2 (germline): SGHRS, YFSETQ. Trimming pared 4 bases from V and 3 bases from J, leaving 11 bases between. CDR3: CASSGRDDYEQYV. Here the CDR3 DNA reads TGCGCCAGCAGCGGCCGGGACGACTACGAGCAGTACGTC.

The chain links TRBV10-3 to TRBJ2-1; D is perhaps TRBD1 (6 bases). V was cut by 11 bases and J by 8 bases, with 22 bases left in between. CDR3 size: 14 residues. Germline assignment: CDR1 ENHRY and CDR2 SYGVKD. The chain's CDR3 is CARTGNERFDEQFF. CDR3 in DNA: TGTGCCCGAACAGGGAATGAAAGGTTCGATGAGCAGTTCTTC.

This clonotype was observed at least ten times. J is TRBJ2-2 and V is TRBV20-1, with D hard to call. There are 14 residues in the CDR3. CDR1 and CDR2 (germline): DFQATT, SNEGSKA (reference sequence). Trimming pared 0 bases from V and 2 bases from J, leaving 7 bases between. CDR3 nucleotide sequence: TGCAGTGCTAGAGATCCCAGTAACACCGGGGAGCTGTTTTTT. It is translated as CSARDPSNTGELFF.